Presented here are 15 T cell receptor beta chains from one specimen sequenced in a study of beta chain features in type 1 diabetes (dated by TCRdb to the late 2010s). The paper's findings and limits, for the study overall: Type 1 diabetes patients showed a moderate but significant shortening of TCRB CDR3 length in all four CD4+ subsets.

These receptors are not linked to any known antigen. Library creation used the immunoSEQ multiplex PCR assay. The High Capacity cDNA Reverse Transcription Kit was used to reverse transcribe all of the isolated RNA, meaning that expressed TCRB transcripts were what got sequenced. TCRdb obtained this table from immuneACCESS and retained in-frame rearrangements with V and J assigned. These tables miss some clones; where compared with another copy, unresolved V genes account for less than half of the shortfall, and the remainder is unexplained. In all, the sample holds 500,000 to 650,000 clones, and approximately 13% of those were seen once. About 0.11% of the sample goes to the ten largest clones. Sequenced: naive CD4+ T cells from blood. The sample's cell subset or site, from its label and the paper: true naive CD4+ T cells. Source of these receptors: a man aged 30 to 45 with type 1 diabetes.

The chain carries TRBV10-3 and TRBJ1-1, with D possibly matching TRBD1 (6 bases). This CDR3 is 14 amino acids long. Germline V gene sequence: CDR1 ENHRY, CDR2 SYGVKD. V lost 10 bases to trimming and J lost 2 bases, with 17 bases between them. CDR3 sequence (DNA): TGTGCCACCAGAACCGGGACATTCAACACTGAAGCTTTCTTT. As protein: CATRTGTFNTEAFF.

This clone was seen a few times. Other DNA sequences in the sample encode the same CDR3. The chain has TRBV5-1 and TRBJ1-1, with D unresolved. V lost 4 bases and J 0 bases, leaving 10 bases between the germline ends. The germline gives CDR1 SGHRS, CDR2 YFSETQ. The CDR3 length is 14 residues. Here the CDR3 reads CASSLDGMNTEAFF. DNA of the CDR3: TGCGCCAGCAGCCTGGACGGCATGAACACTGAAGCTTTCTTT.

This clone was observed a handful of times. V and J are TRBV14 and TRBJ1-4; D is perhaps TRBD1 (6 bases). The V gene's germline CDR1 is SGHDN and CDR2 FVKESK. The V end lost 3 bases, the J end lost 2 bases, and 19 bases lay between the germline ends. The CDR3 spans 18 residues. The CDR3: CASSHAPRGGRTNEKLFF. DNA for the CDR3: TGTGCCAGCAGCCACGCACCCCGCGGGGGGCGGACTAATGAAAAACTGTTTTTT. Full variable domain (rest looked up from reference TRBV14 and TRBJ1-4): EAGVTQFPSHSVIEKGQTVTLRCDPISGHDNLYWYRRVMGKEIKFLLHFVKESKQDESGMPNNRFLAERTGGTYSTLKVQPAELEDSGVYFCASSHAPRGGRTNEKLFFGSGTQLSVL.

Only a few counts were recorded for this clone. This chain uses TRBV6-5 with TRBJ1-3; 8 bases line up with TRBD1. CDR3 length: 15 amino acids. V lost 6 bases and J lost 4; bases outside the gene matches: 8. Germline assignment: CDR1 MNHEY and CDR2 SVGAGI. Written as DNA, the CDR3 is TGTGCCAGCAGACCCCTCACAGGGGGAGGAAACACCATATATTTT. This sequence encodes CASRPLTGGGNTIYF.

The chain recombines TRBV18 with TRBJ2-7, with D perhaps being TRBD1 or TRBD2 (5 bases each). Looked up from germline, CDR1 is KGHSH and CDR2 is LQKENI. The CDR3 loop spans 13 amino acids. Trimming cost V 5 bases and J 5 bases, with 13 bases left between them. CDR3 in amino acids: CASSESGDDEQYF. In nucleotides, the CDR3 is TGTGCCAGCTCAGAGTCCGGGGACGACGAGCAGTACTTC.

This clone has just a few counts. The chain links TRBV6-5 to TRBJ1-4; D is ambiguous. The CDR3 covers 13 residues. Trimming shortened V by 6 bases and J by 0 bases, and 5 bases separated the two germline ends. Per germline, CDR1 MNHEY and CDR2 SVGAGI. CDR3 DNA sequence: TGTGCCAGCAGACAGACAACTAATGAAAAACTGTTTTTT. Translation: CASRQTTNEKLFF.

This chain links TRBV25-1 with TRBJ1-1, with 10 bases identical to TRBD1. Germline V gene lookup returns CDR1 MGHDK and CDR2 SYGVNS. The CDR3 is made up of 15 amino acids. V was clipped by 6 bases and J by 0 bases; unmatched bases: 4. Written as DNA, the CDR3 is TGTGCCAGCAGCGATGGACAGGGGGTGAACACTGAAGCTTTCTTT. It is translated as CASSDGQGVNTEAFF.

This clone was found a few times. The CDR3 spells CATSRDRHEQYF. As DNA, the CDR3 is TGTGCCACCAGCAGAGATCGCCACGAGCAGTACTTC. This chain connects TRBV15 to TRBJ2-7; no reliable D call. This CDR3 spans 12 amino acids. The germline V gene encodes CDR1 LNHNV and CDR2 YYDKDF (reference sequence). Trimming left V 0 bases short and J 5 bases short, with 5 bases between.

For this clone: Germline is not matched at one junction end, which may reflect a read error. The chain has TRBV6-1 and TRBJ2-7; 10 nucleotides agree with TRBD1. The CDR3 runs to 14 residues. Germline V gene sequence: CDR1 MNHNS, CDR2 SASEGT. The CDR3 DNA follows: TGTGCCAGCAGTGAGACAGGGGGCTCCGACGAGCAGTACTTC. Its translation is CASSETGGSDEQYF.

The genes are TRBV7-2 and TRBJ2-7, with D possibly being TRBD1 (6 bases). CDR3 length: 15 residues. CDR1 and CDR2 from the germline V gene are SGHTA and FQGNSA. V lost 1 base and J lost 0, with 10 bases in between. This chain's CDR3 is CASSLVGGDSYEQYF. The CDR3 DNA reads as TGTGCCAGCAGCTTAGTAGGGGGAGACTCCTACGAGCAGTACTTC.

This clone was recorded a few times. The chain is built from TRBV4-2 and TRBJ1-4, with a possible D match to TRBD1 (5 bases). Trimming stripped 0 bases from V and 6 bases from J, with 11 bases between. There are 15 residues in the CDR3. Germline V lookup: CDR1 LGHNA, CDR2 YNFKEQ. The CDR3 DNA follows: TGTGCCAGCAGCCAAGACCAGGGCTTCGATGAAAAACTGTTTTTT. This codes for CASSQDQGFDEKLFF.

The rearrangement joins TRBV7-2 to TRBJ2-5, with 7 bases fitting TRBD2. This CDR3 has 16 amino acids. Germline V gene lookup returns CDR1 SGHTA and CDR2 FQGNSA. V lost 5 bases and J lost 2; bases outside the gene matches: 11. CDR3 loop: CASSPPGQREQETQYF. CDR3 in DNA: TGTGCCAGCAGCCCCCCCGGCCAGCGGGAACAAGAGACCCAGTACTTC.

This clone has only a few counts. The CDR3 spells CASSQTGTGAGYTF. The CDR3 DNA is TGTGCCAGCAGCCAGACCGGGACAGGGGCCGGCTACACCTTC. The rearrangement links TRBV7-3 to TRBJ1-2, with 10 bases identical to TRBD1. The germline gives CDR1 SGHTA, CDR2 FQGTGA. This CDR3 has 14 residues. Trimming removed 5 bases from V and 8 bases from J; junction bases left unmatched: 8.

CDR3 DNA sequence: TGTGCCAGCAGTGAAAGGGAGATCGGCAATCAGCCCCAGCATTTT. It specifies CASSEREIGNQPQHF. This chain connects TRBV2 to TRBJ1-5; D gene uncertain. Germline CDR1 SNHLY, CDR2 FYNNEI. The CDR3 spans 15 residues. The germline V and J ends were trimmed by 2 bases and 2 bases, with 10 bases remaining between them.

This clone was picked up a small number of times. This chain uses TRBV18 with TRBJ2-3, with D unresolved. Per the germline V gene, CDR1 is KGHSH and CDR2 is LQKENI. CDR3 length: 14 amino acids. V lost 4 bases and J 0 bases, leaving 8 bases between the germline ends. In nucleotides, the CDR3 is TGTGCCAGCTCACGGGTCCTTAGCACAGATACGCAGTATTTT. It specifies CASSRVLSTDTQYF.